The present TCR beta chain was sequenced within a study of blood T cell repertoires in COVID-19. Overall study context: COVID-19 samples collected from the United States, Italy and Spain covered acute and convalescent phases. Sample material is recorded as cDNA or gDNA derived from T cells, B-cell-depleted T cells, or PBMCs.

In the source study's methods: Amplification of reference gene primers provided the estimated nucleated cell counts. Here immunoSEQ multiplex PCR was the method, and the copy in TCRdb shows in-frame clones only, minus some. That table furnishes V, J and clone size, whereas the DNA furnished D and trimming. The data hold about 190,000 clones, with under 90% observed a single time. Sequencing used peripheral blood. The sequence was obtained from a human donor in a cohort sampled during active COVID-19.

In DNA form, the CDR3 reads TGTGCCAGCAGTCCCCAGGGGACAGGGAGTTATGGCTACACCTTC. It encodes CASSPQGTGSYGYTF. V is TRBV28 and J is TRBJ1-2; 9 bases map to TRBD1. The CDR3 covers 15 residues. Germline V gene lookup returns CDR1 MDHEN and CDR2 SYDVKM. After removal of 5 bases from V and 5 bases from J, the junction contained 9 bases not matched to a gene.